The rows below give T cell receptor beta chains drawn from one sample of a study of blood T cell repertoires in COVID-19. Sequencing was performed with immunoSEQ multiplex PCR; in TCRdb, only in-frame clones are kept and a portion is missing. Of roughly 300,000 clones listed, 87% are singletons. The sequencing input was peripheral blood. The receptor set was obtained from a woman between 40 and 50 years old who had recovered from COVID-19. Both conserved end residues are part of each CDR3. D genes are given only for firm matches. Only some rows state a clone size, as once, few, many or a class for expanded clones.

V gene	clone size	J gene	D gene	CDR3 DNA	CDR3 protein
TRBV5-6	.	TRBJ1-1	.	TGTGCCAGCAGCTTCTGGGGGGGTGGTGAAGCTTTCTTT	CASSFWGGGEAFF
TRBV12-3/TRBV12-4	.	TRBJ1-3	.	TGTGCCAGCACCTTTTCCGCGAACACCATATATTTT	CASTFSANTIYF
TRBV7-2	.	TRBJ1-2	.	TGTGCCAGCAACTCGGGCGCCGGGGAATACTATGGCTACACCTTC	CASNSGAGEYYGYTF
TRBV27	.	TRBJ1-2	.	TGTGCCAGCAGGCTAACAGGGCGCTATGGCTACACCTTC	CASRLTGRYGYTF
TRBV14	.	TRBJ2-7	.	TGTGCCAGCCTCACATCCGGGTCCTACGAGCAGTACTTC	CASLTSGSYEQYF
TRBV10-2	once	TRBJ2-7	TRBD1	TGCGCCGGCTCACGTGATGACAGGGCCTACGAGCAGTACTTC	CAGSRDDRAYEQYF
TRBV5-4	.	TRBJ1-1	TRBD1	TGTGCCAGCAGCTTGGCCCTGACAGGGATGAACACTGAAGCTTTCTTT	CASSLALTGMNTEAFF
TRBV6-5	.	TRBJ1-2	.	TGTGCCAGCAGGCGAACTGTGCACTATGGCTACACCTTC	CASRRTVHYGYTF
TRBV10-2	.	TRBJ2-2	.	TGCGCCAGCAGCAACAGGGTCGCGCGGCTCACCGGGGAGCTGTTTTTT	CASSNRVARLTGELFF
TRBV7-9	.	TRBJ1-2	TRBD1	TGTGCCAGCAGCCCCTCCGGACAGGACATCTATGGCTACACCTTC	CASSPSGQDIYGYTF
TRBV5-4	.	TRBJ1-1	.	TGTGCCAGCAGCTTGGTCCCCTCAGGTATGAACACTGAAGCTTTCTTT	CASSLVPSGMNTEAFF
TRBV5-1	.	TRBJ1-4	TRBD1	TGCGCCAGCAGCTGGGGACAGGGGAGGTCTAATGAAAAACTGTTTTTT	CASSWGQGRSNEKLFF
TRBV7-8	.	TRBJ2-4	.	TGTGCCAGCAGCTTAAGAATTGATGCACGGGCCAAAAACATTCAGTACTTC	CASSLRIDARAKNIQYF
TRBV7-9	.	TRBJ1-2	TRBD1	TGTGCCAGCAGCCGCTGGGACAGCCCGGCCTATGGCTACACCTTC	CASSRWDSPAYGYTF
TRBV30	once	TRBJ1-2	.	TGTGCCTGGAGTGTAGTACGGGGGGCAGGCTATGGCTACACCTTC	CAWSVVRGAGYGYTF
TRBV19	.	TRBJ2-7	TRBD1	TGTGCCAGTCGGGGACAGAAGCTTGAGCAGTACTTC	CASRGQKLEQYF
TRBV5-5	.	TRBJ2-1	.	TGTGCCAGCTACGACCCCTTCTTAGGAGATGAGCAGTTCTTC	CASYDPFLGDEQFF
TRBV23-1	.	TRBJ2-7	.	TGCGCCAGCAGTCAATCGATCGGGGATTCCTATGAGCAGTACTTC	CASSQSIGDSYEQYF
TRBV9	.	TRBJ1-2	TRBD1	TGTGCCAGCAGCGTAGCAAGAGGGGGCCGATTGGGAGGCTACACCTTC	CASSVARGGRLGGYTF
TRBV27	few	TRBJ2-7	TRBD1	TGTGCCAGCAGTTTATTTGCACAGGGGGCTCCTTACGAGCAGTACTTC	CASSLFAQGAPYEQYF
TRBV19	.	TRBJ2-1	.	TGTGCCAGTAGTATAGTGGGGGGTCTTTACAATGAGCAGTTCTTC	CASSIVGGLYNEQFF
TRBV30	.	TRBJ1-4	TRBD1	TGTGCCTGGAGTGTCGGGACAGGGGGCCTCACTTCCGAAAAACTGTTTTTT	CAWSVGTGGLTSEKLFF
TRBV2	few	TRBJ1-1	.	TGTGCCAGCAGCCCGGGACACGGAGTACGTGGGAACACTGAAGCTTTCTTT	CASSPGHGVRGNTEAFF
TRBV7-2	once	TRBJ2-3	TRBD1	TGTGCCAGCAGCTTAAAGGACAGGGCTGGGACAGATACGCAGTATTTT	CASSLKDRAGTDTQYF
TRBV4-3	few	TRBJ2-1	TRBD2	TGCGCCAGCAGCCAAGACGGGACTAGCGGGGGGTACAATGAGCAGTTCTTC	CASSQDGTSGGYNEQFF
TRBV9	.	TRBJ2-3	TRBD1	TGTGCCAGCAGCCGGACAGGGCGCGGAGAAGATACGCAGTATTTT	CASSRTGRGEDTQYF
TRBV2	.	TRBJ2-3	TRBD2	TGTGCCAGCAGCGGACGGGGGGGAAACAGTGATACGCAGTATTTT	CASSGRGGNSDTQYF
TRBV30	few	TRBJ1-6	TRBD1	TGTGCCTGGGCGGACAGGTTAAAGAGCTCCTATAATTCACCCCTCCACTTT	CAWADRLKSSYNSPLHF
TRBV7-9	.	TRBJ1-2	.	TGTGCCAGCAGCTTCTCAGAAGATGGCTACACCTTC	CASSFSEDGYTF
TRBV19	.	TRBJ1-4	TRBD1	TGTGCCAGTAGTACCAACAGGGGTGCTAATGAAAAACTGTTTTTT	CASSTNRGANEKLFF
TRBV5-6	.	TRBJ2-6	.	TGTGCCAGCAGCCTAGCAGGCTCTGGGGCCAACGTCCTGACTTTC	CASSLAGSGANVLTF
TRBV5-1	.	TRBJ2-7	TRBD1	TGCGCCAGCAGCTTAAGGACAGGGGACTACGAGCAGTACTTC	CASSLRTGDYEQYF
TRBV5-4	.	TRBJ2-5	TRBD2	TGTGCCAGCAGCTCGCGACTAGCGGGGGGCCAAGAGACCCAGTACTTC	CASSSRLAGGQETQYF
TRBV30	few	TRBJ1-6	TRBD1	TGTGCCTGGCAGGGGGCTTATAATTCACCCCTCCACTTT	CAWQGAYNSPLHF
TRBV18	.	TRBJ1-5	.	TGTGCCAGCTCAGAGCGACAGGATTATCAGCCCCAGCATTTT	CASSERQDYQPQHF